This T cell receptor beta chain was sequenced in a study of blood T cell repertoires in COVID-19. In the original processing: Nucleated cell counts were estimated from reference gene primer amplification. Here immunoSEQ multiplex PCR was the method, and the copy in TCRdb shows in-frame clones only, minus some. The V and J calls and clone size are taken from that table; D and trimming were inferred from the DNA. Of more than 95,000 clones listed, about 83% were seen once; the top ten hold roughly 6%. J was trimmed by 6 bases and V by 6 bases; bases with no gene match: 2. Germline lookup yields CDR1 SQVTM and CDR2 ANQGSEA. The CDR3 contains 14 residues.

The sample comprised peripheral blood. The origin of this receptor is a man in his 70s with acute or convalescent COVID-19. The genes are TRBV29-1 and TRBJ2-1; 16 positions agree with TRBD2. CDR3 protein: CSVGLAGGGNEQFF. DNA for the CDR3: TGCAGCGTGGGACTAGCGGGAGGGGGCAATGAGCAGTTCTTC.